What follows are 8 T cell receptor beta chains derived from one specimen sequenced in a study of blood T cell repertoires in COVID-19. Profiling relied on immunoSEQ multiplex PCR, and the TCRdb table lists in-frame clones only, not all of them. Of roughly 250,000 clones in the sample, about 90% were seen once. Material for sequencing was PBMCs or T cells enriched from blood (not recorded which). Receptors originate from a woman aged 18-29 years who had recovered from COVID-19.

V is TRBV10-3 and J is TRBJ2-3; TRBD2 agrees at 10 bases. J gave up 0 bases and V 8 bases, and 11 bases lay outside the gene matches. The CDR3 extends over 17 amino acids. Looked up from germline, CDR1 is ENHRY and CDR2 is SYGVKD. Here the CDR3 reads CAIEERGGRTSTDTQYF. The DNA of the CDR3 is TGTGCCATCGAGGAGCGGGGGGGTCGAACTAGCACAGATACGCAGTATTTT.

This clone was seen more than once but under ten times. The V and J genes are TRBV2 and TRBJ1-1; tentatively, D is TRBD1 (5 bases). CDR3 length equals 13 residues. Germline V CDR1 and CDR2: SNHLY, FYNNEI. Trimming stripped 7 bases from V and 5 bases from J, with 14 bases between. Here the CDR3 reads CASTRVQGTEAFF. CDR3 DNA: TGTGCCAGCACTAGAGTTCAGGGAACTGAAGCTTTCTTT. Full variable domain (outside the CDR3, taken from reference TRBV2 and TRBJ1-1): EPEVTQTPSHQVTQMGQEVILRCVPISNHLYFYWYRQILGQKVEFLVSFYNNEISEKSEIFDDQFSVERPDGSNFTLKIRSTKLEDSAMYFCASTRVQGTEAFFGQGTRLTVV.

J is TRBJ2-1 and V is TRBV27, with D unresolved. The CDR3 contains 14 residues. Germline V gives CDR1 MNHEY, CDR2 SMNVEV (reference sequence). Trimming removed 7 bases at V and 1 base at J, with 11 bases between. In nucleotides, the CDR3 is TGTGCCAGCATCGAGGCGCCATCCTACAATGAGCAGTTCTTC. It translates to CASIEAPSYNEQFF.

This clone showed up just once. The J gene is TRBJ1-1, the V gene TRBV7-9; 10 bases fit TRBD1. The V gene's germline CDR1 is SEHNR and CDR2 FQNEAQ (reference sequence). After removal of 4 bases from V and 2 bases from J, the junction contained 10 bases not matched to a gene. This CDR3 comprises 17 residues. The CDR3: CASSSLTGGDDNTEAFF. The CDR3 DNA follows: TGTGCCAGCAGCTCCCTGACAGGGGGCGACGATAACACTGAAGCTTTCTTT.

The CDR3 DNA is TGTGCCAGCAAAAGCGGGAGGATCTCCGAGCAGTACTTC. Encoded protein: CASKSGRISEQYF. The V and J genes are TRBV2 and TRBJ2-7, with 9 bases fitting TRBD2. V gave up 7 bases and J gave up 6 bases; unmatched junction bases: 7. The CDR3 extends over 13 amino acids. The V gene's germline CDR1 is SNHLY and CDR2 FYNNEI.

This chain connects TRBV7-9 to TRBJ2-1, with TRBD2 as a possible D gene (5 bases). The CDR3 contains 17 residues. The germline gives CDR1 SEHNR, CDR2 FQNEAQ (reference sequence). Trimming took 0 bases from V and 7 from J, leaving 19 bases between them. CDR3 residues: CASSLAGGRREANEQFF. The DNA of the CDR3 is TGTGCCAGCAGCTTAGCAGGTGGGAGAAGAGAGGCTAATGAGCAGTTCTTC.

V is TRBV4-1 and J is TRBJ1-4, with TRBD1 matching 9 bases. Trimming cost V 1 base and J 4 bases; bases outside gene matches: 7. The CDR3 length is 17 residues. The germline gives CDR1 MGHRA, CDR2 YSYEKL. The CDR3: CASSQVHDRGVNEKLFF. CDR3 bases: TGCGCCAGCAGCCAAGTGCACGACAGGGGGGTTAATGAAAAACTGTTTTTT.

This chain links TRBV29-1 with TRBJ1-1; a weak D match, TRBD1 (5 bases). CDR3 size: 11 residues. Germline CDR1 and CDR2: SQVTM and ANQGSEA. V dropped 7 bases and J dropped 11 bases, with 17 bases sitting between them. CDR3: CSAEDNPPAFF. The CDR3, as DNA: TGCAGCGCTGAGGACAACCCCCCGGCTTTCTTT.